This T cell receptor beta chain was sequenced for a study of PD-1 blockade in classical Hodgkin lymphoma. About the study: Each patient was given nivolumab 3 mg/kg through a vein every 2 weeks. Study-level results: At baseline, newly diagnosed patients reportedly showed less TCR diversity than healthy donors. Newly diagnosed and completely responding patients shared comparable baseline diversity.

This CDR3 is built from 16 residues. CDR1 and CDR2 from the germline V gene are SEHNR and FQNEAQ (reference sequence). V lost 10 bases, J lost 1 base, and 12 bases stayed unmatched. Points on this clone: The antigen is undetermined.

The table came from immunoSEQ multiplex PCR; TCRdb's copy has only in-frame clones and leaves some out. The table has approximately 30,000 clones, approximately 68% seen once. Time point defined: cycle 4 day 1 (C4D1), after about 6 weeks of nivolumab. Each patient experienced a relapse that followed autologous stem cell transplantation, and brentuximab vedotin exposure varied. The rearrangement uses TRBV7-9 and TRBJ2-3, with 9 bases fitting TRBD2. The TCR was taken from a human donor with classical Hodgkin lymphoma. Sequenced here: peripheral blood mononuclear cells (PBMCs), sampled before the fourth cycle of nivolumab. CDR3 nucleotides: TGTGCCATCCCGGCGGGGCGGGGGGGCGGCACAGATACGCAGTATTTT. Amino acids: CAIPAGRGGGTDTQYF.